This T cell receptor (beta chain) appears in the sequencing data of a study of blood T cell repertoires in COVID-19. Study overall: There were acute and convalescent COVID-19 samples, and they came from the United States, Italy and Spain.

V lost 2 bases to trimming and J lost 8 bases, with 16 bases between them. This CDR3 has 15 amino acids. Germline CDR1 reads SGHRS; CDR2 reads YFSETQ. Participants, about 18 to 90 years old, spanned some 23 US areas. Participants' reported clinical history set cohort assignment. Original processing notes: Amplified reference gene primers provided the basis for estimating nucleated cell counts. The assay was immunoSEQ multiplex PCR, and TCRdb's table has in-frame clones only and misses some. V, J and clone size are taken as reported in that table, and D and trimming were inferred from the DNA itself. This table holds 150,000 to 200,000 clones, more than 75% found once.

V is TRBV5-1 and J is TRBJ1-4, with a possible D match to TRBD1 (5 bases). This sequence originates from a woman aged 45-60 years who had recovered from COVID-19. Sequenced input: PBMCs or T cells enriched from blood (not recorded which). The CDR3 sequence: CASSFQGGELEKLFF. The CDR3 coding sequence is TGCGCCAGCAGCTTCCAGGGAGGAGAATTAGAAAAACTGTTTTTT. Combining the CDR3 with reference TRBV5-1 and TRBJ1-4 gives the whole variable domain KAGVTQTPRYLIKTRGQQVTLSCSPISGHRSVSWYQQTPGQGLQFLFEYFSETQRNKGNFPGRFSGRQFSNSRSEMNVSTLELGDSALYLCASSFQGGELEKLFFGSGTQLSVL.